Presented here are 8 T cell receptor beta chains from one specimen sequenced in a study of chemoradiotherapy in HPV16-positive cancers. Measured with immunoSEQ multiplex PCR; TCRdb has only the in-frame clones, and not every one. This sample carries approximately 12,000 clones, around 82% of them seen once, and the ten largest clones take 5.8%. Material: blood, obtained from a patient who underwent chemoradiotherapy. The receptors originated from a human donor with HPV-associated anogenital cancer.

The V gene is TRBV27, the J gene TRBJ1-5, with D perhaps TRBD1 (5 bases). Germline V gives CDR1 MNHEY, CDR2 SMNVEV (reference sequence). The CDR3 loop spans 15 amino acids. Deletions cut 2 bases from V and 1 base from J, with 9 bases between. CDR3 coding DNA: TGTGCCAGCAGTTTAAGGGGTTCCAGCAATCAGCCCCAGCATTTT. Residues: CASSLRGSSNQPQHF.

This chain connects TRBV6-5 to TRBJ1-1; 8 bases line up with TRBD1. Germline V gene data show CDR1 as MNHEY and CDR2 as SVGAGI. This CDR3 has 15 residues. V lost 0 bases, J lost 4 bases, and 4 bases stayed unmatched. CDR3 nucleotides: TGTGCCAGCAGTTACTCGGCCACAGGGGGCACTGAAGCTTTCTTT. This encodes CASSYSATGGTEAFF.

The genes are TRBV27 and TRBJ2-2; 7 bases match TRBD2. The CDR3 covers 14 residues. The germline CDR1 and CDR2 sequences are MNHEY and SMNVEV (reference sequence). J gave up 7 bases and V 7 bases, and 9 bases lay outside the gene matches. This chain's CDR3 is CASKAAGEGGELFF. CDR3 in DNA: TGTGCCAGCAAGGCGGCGGGGGAAGGCGGGGAGCTGTTTTTT.

The V call is TRBV25-1, the J call TRBJ1-1; perhaps TRBD1 as D (6 bases). This CDR3 contains 13 residues. Trimming shortened V by 5 bases and J by 1 base, and 8 bases separated the two germline ends. In germline, CDR1 is MGHDK, CDR2 SYGVNS. CDR3 protein: CASSKTGNTEAFF. The CDR3 DNA reads as TGTGCCAGCAGTAAGACAGGGAACACTGAAGCTTTCTTT. Supplemented by reference TRBV25-1 and TRBJ1-1, the full variable domain reads EADIYQTPRYLVIGTGKKITLECSQTMGHDKMYWYQQDPGMELHLIHYSYGVNSTEKGDLSSESTVSRIRTEHFPLTLESARPSHTSQYLCASSKTGNTEAFFGQGTRLTVV.

The V gene is TRBV9, the J gene TRBJ2-5; possibly TRBD2 for D (5 bases). Deletions cut 0 bases from V and 4 bases from J, with 10 bases between. Germline V CDR1 and CDR2: SGDLS, YYNGEE. The CDR3 contains 14 residues. CDR3 sequence: CASSVGPSSETQYF. The CDR3 nucleotides are TGTGCCAGCAGCGTAGGGCCTAGCTCAGAGACCCAGTACTTC.

The rearrangement joins TRBV2 to TRBJ2-7; 8 bases agree with TRBD2. This CDR3 contains 14 residues. The germline V gene has CDR1 SNHLY and CDR2 FYNNEI. The V and J ends lost 6 bases and 3 bases, in that order; junction bases with no gene match: 7. CDR3 bases: TGTGCCAGCAGGACCCCCCGGGGGGGCTACGAGCAGTACGTC. Translated: CASRTPRGGYEQYV.

The genes are TRBV27 and TRBJ1-2, with a possible D match to TRBD1 (6 bases). Germline lookup yields CDR1 MNHEY and CDR2 SMNVEV (reference sequence). The CDR3 length is 13 residues. The V gene lost 2 bases and the J gene lost 4 bases, with 8 bases spanning the gap. The chain's CDR3 is CASSLGTSYGYTF. CDR3 DNA sequence: TGTGCCAGCAGTTTAGGGACAAGCTATGGCTACACCTTC.

This clone has just a few counts. This chain connects TRBV6-1 to TRBJ2-7; 11 bases map to TRBD1. Germline CDR1 is MNHNS and CDR2 is SASEGT. Losses at the gene ends were 5 bases for V and 6 bases for J; bases not matched to a gene: 9. This CDR3 region has 15 residues. CDR3 loop: CASSPGDRGIREQYV. The CDR3 region has the DNA TGTGCCAGCAGTCCCGGGGACAGGGGGATACGCGAGCAGTACGTC.